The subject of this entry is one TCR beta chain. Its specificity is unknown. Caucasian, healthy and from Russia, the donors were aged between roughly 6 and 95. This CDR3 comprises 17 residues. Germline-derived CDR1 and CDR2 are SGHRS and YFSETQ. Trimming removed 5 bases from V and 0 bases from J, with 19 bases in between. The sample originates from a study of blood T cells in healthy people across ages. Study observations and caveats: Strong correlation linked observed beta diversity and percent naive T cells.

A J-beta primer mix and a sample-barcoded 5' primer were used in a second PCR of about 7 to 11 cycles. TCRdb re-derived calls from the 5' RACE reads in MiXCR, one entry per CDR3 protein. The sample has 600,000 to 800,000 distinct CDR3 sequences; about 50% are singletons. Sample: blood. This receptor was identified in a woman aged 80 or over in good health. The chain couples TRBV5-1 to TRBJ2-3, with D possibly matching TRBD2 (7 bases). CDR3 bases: TGCGCCAGCAGAACCGGGGGGCGGCAAGCTAGCACAGATACGCAGTATTTT. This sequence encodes CASRTGGRQASTDTQYF.